The clone carrying this TCR beta chain was picked up many times. The antigen is undetermined. These data are taken from a study of T cell repertoires in cytomegalovirus infection. Overall study: Researchers turned to recently identified HLA-C-restricted CMV epitopes as well as well-studied HLA-B-restricted ones. Carrying CMV and the relevant HLA type showed in public TCR beta signatures.

Study-wide points: Dominating the ex vivo response were TCR beta clonotypes that were CMV-specific and HLA-C-restricted.

The CDR3 is 18 amino acids. Per the germline V gene, CDR1 is SGHTA and CDR2 is FQGNSA. The V end lost 7 bases, the J end lost 1 base, and 20 bases lay between the germline ends. TCRdb ran MiXCR on the reads and lists one entry per CDR3 protein. The data contain roughly 990,000 distinct CDR3 sequences, approximately 30% of them singletons. The source is a human donor in good health (CMV status not recorded). Some clones in this sample may be carry-over from other donors' samples. The chain couples TRBV7-2 to TRBJ2-6, with D perhaps matching TRBD2 (7 bases). Sample: cultured CD8+ T cells from PBMCs, taken from culture after CMV antigen stimulation. In nucleotides, the CDR3 is TGTGCCAGCACCTGGGGGGGCGACGGTGGATCTGGGGCCAACGTCCTGACTTTC. Protein sequence: CASTWGGDGGSGANVLTF.